This passage covers 6 T cell receptor beta chains from one sample sequenced in a study of regulatory T cells in long-lasting Graves disease (dated by TCRdb to the early 2020s). Libraries came from multiplex PCR. The instrument was an Illumina HiSeq 4000. To build TCR beta libraries, CDR3 regions were amplified by Arm-PCR using iRepertoire HTBI primers. The raw public reads went through TCRdb reprocessing: fastp at Q25, MiXCR clone calling, in-frame beta chains kept. Each record represents a unique CDR3 protein, reported with the most common genes and DNA among its rows. For this sample the table gives roughly 400,000 distinct CDR3 sequences, of which less than 25% were detected only once. 20% to 25% of the sample is in the top ten clones. The time point label here, explained by the study, means: persistent/refractory GD, antithyroid drugs over 5 years with positive TRAb. For both TCR sequencing and RNA sequencing, RNA was extracted from PBMCs in TRIzol.

This material consisted of peripheral blood mononuclear cells (PBMCs), taken when the disease was refractory, from a patient treated with antithyroid drugs. The receptors here all came from a female donor with Graves disease.

This clonotype was recorded a few times. The conserved phenylalanine or tryptophan normally closing the CDR3 is absent here, so this likely arose from a read error. The chain combines TRBV28 with TRBJ2-7; D not resolved. V was cut by 2 bases and J by 2 bases, with 7 bases left in between. CDR1 MDHEN and CDR2 SYDVKM come from the germline V gene. The CDR3 totals 13 residues. CDR3 residues: CASSLNAAYEQYI. As DNA, the CDR3 is TGTGCCAGCAGTTTAAACGCGGCCTACGAGCAGTACATC.

This clonotype was seen ten or more times. V is TRBV28 and J is TRBJ1-6, with D unresolved. The CDR3 totals 14 residues. The germline V gene encodes CDR1 MDHEN and CDR2 SYDVKM. The ends were cut back, 8 bases at V and 5 bases at J, with 13 bases in the middle. CDR3: CASERRRDNSPLHF. The CDR3 DNA reads TGTGCCAGCGAGAGACGGAGGGATAATTCACCCCTCCACTTT.

The sample holds many counts of this clonotype. This sequence joins TRBV3-1 and TRBJ1-2; 8 bases are shared with TRBD1. The CDR3 is 14 residues long. J gave up 2 bases and V 4 bases, and 3 bases lay outside the gene matches. In germline, CDR1 is LGHDT, CDR2 YNNKEL (reference sequence). Here the CDR3 DNA reads TGTGCCAGCAGCCTCAGGGGGCGAAACTATGGCTACACCTTC. Its protein is CASSLRGRNYGYTF.

This clonotype was seen only a few times. The chain recombines TRBV18 with TRBJ2-7; D remains ambiguous. Trimming cost V 1 base and J 7 bases, with 14 bases left between them. Germline assignment: CDR1 KGHSH and CDR2 LQKENI. The CDR3 runs 14 residues. The CDR3, as DNA: TGTGCCAGCTCACCACACCCGTCCCATGGTGAGCAGTACTTC. This encodes CASSPHPSHGEQYF.

This clonotype was detected only a few times. This chain connects TRBV20-1 to TRBJ2-5; 9 positions match TRBD2. The junction had 11 bases not matched to a gene; V was cut back by 5 bases and J by 10 bases. Germline V gene sequence: CDR1 DFQATT, CDR2 SNEGSKA (reference sequence). The CDR3 sequence is 13 residues long. The CDR3 spells CSAWGLAQGGQYF. Written as DNA, the CDR3 is TGCAGTGCTTGGGGACTAGCCCAGGGTGGCCAGTACTTC.

This clonotype turned up a few times. The chain links TRBV19 to TRBJ2-5; 10 bases line up with TRBD2. The V gene's germline CDR1 is LNHDA and CDR2 SQIVND (reference sequence). V gave up 5 bases and J gave up 3 bases; unmatched junction bases: 3. The CDR3 is 14 residues long. The CDR3 loop reads CASSVLAGEETQYF. CDR3 nucleotide sequence: TGTGCCAGTAGTGTCCTAGCGGGAGAAGAGACCCAGTACTTC.